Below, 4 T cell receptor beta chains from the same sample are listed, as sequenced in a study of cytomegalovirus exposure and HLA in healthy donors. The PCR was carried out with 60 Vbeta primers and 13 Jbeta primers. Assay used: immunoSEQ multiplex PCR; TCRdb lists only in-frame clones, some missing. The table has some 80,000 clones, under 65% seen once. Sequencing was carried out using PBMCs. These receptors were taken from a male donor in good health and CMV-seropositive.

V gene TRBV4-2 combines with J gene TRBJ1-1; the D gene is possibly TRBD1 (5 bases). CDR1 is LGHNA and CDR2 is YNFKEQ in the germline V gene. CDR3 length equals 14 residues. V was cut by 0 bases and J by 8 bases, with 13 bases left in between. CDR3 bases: TGTGCCAGCAGCCAAGATAAAAGGGGCAGGGAAGCTTTCTTT. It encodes CASSQDKRGREAFF.

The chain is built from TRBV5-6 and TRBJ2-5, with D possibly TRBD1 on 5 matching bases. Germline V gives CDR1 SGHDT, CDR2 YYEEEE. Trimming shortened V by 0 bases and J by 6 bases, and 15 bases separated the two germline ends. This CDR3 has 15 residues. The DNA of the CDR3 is TGTGCCAGCAGCTTGGCAGGGATCGGAGCGAAGACCCAGTACTTC. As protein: CASSLAGIGAKTQYF.

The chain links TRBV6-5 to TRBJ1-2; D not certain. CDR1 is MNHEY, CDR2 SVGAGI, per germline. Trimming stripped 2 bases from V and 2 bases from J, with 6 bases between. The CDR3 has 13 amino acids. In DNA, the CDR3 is TGTGCCAGCAGTTACGAGAGGAACTATGGCTACACCTTC. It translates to CASSYERNYGYTF.

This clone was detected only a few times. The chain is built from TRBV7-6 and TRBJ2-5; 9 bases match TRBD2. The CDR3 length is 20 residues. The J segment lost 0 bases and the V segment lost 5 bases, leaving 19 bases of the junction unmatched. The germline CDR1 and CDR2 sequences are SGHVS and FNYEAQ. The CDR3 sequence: CASSRGGSGASGAYQETQYF. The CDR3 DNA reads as TGTGCCAGCAGCCGCGGGGGATCGGGCGCTAGCGGGGCGTACCAAGAGACCCAGTACTTC.